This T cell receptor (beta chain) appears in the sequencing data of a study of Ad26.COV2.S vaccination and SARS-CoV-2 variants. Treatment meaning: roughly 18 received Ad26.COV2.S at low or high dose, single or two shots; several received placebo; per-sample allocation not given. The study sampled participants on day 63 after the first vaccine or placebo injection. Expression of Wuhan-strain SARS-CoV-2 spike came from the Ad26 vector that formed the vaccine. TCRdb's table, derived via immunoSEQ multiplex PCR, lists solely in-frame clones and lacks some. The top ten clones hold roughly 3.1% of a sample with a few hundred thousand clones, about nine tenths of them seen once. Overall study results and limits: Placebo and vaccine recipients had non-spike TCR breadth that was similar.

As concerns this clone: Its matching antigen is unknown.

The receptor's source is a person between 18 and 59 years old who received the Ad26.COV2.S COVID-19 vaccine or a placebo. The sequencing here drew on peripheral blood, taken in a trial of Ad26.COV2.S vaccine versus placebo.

The chain's CDR3 is CASSPSGGSAEQYF. CDR3 bases: TGCGCCAGCAGCCCTAGCGGGGGGTCCGCCGAGCAGTACTTC. This chain connects TRBV4-1 to TRBJ2-7; 11 bases fit TRBD2. Germline CDR1 is MGHRA and CDR2 is YSYEKL. J lost 6 bases, V lost 4 bases, and 5 bases had no gene match. There are 14 residues in the CDR3.